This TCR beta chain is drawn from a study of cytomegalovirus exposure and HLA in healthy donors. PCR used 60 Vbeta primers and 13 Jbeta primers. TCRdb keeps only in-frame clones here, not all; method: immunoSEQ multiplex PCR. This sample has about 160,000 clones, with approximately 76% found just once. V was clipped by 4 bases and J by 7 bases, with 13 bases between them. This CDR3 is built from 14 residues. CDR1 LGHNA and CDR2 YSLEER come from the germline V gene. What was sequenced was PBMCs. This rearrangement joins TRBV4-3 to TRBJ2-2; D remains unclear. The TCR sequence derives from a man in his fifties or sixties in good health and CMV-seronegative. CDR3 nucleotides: TGCGCCAGCAGCCCCCTAGGAGCGAACGGGGAGCTGTTTTTT. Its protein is CASSPLGANGELFF.